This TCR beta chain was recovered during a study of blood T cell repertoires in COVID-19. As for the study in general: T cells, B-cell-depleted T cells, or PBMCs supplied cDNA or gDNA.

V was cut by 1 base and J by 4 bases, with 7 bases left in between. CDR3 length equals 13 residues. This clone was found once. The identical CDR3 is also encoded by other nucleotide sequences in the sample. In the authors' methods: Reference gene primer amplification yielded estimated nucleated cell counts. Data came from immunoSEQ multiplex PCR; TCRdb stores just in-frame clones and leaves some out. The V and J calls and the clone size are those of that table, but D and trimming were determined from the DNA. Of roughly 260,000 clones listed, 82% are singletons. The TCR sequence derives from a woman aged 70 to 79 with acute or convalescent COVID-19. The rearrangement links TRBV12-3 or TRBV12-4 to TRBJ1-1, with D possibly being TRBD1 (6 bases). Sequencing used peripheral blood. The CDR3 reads CASSLVGGTEAFF. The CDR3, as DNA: TGTGCCAGCAGTTTAGTAGGGGGCACTGAAGCTTTCTTT.